Reported below is one TCR beta chain. This record comes from a study of blood T cell repertoires in COVID-19. Study in general: Researchers got acute and convalescent COVID-19 samples from the United States, Italy and Spain.

Authors' data handling: Quantification of nucleated cells was approximated via reference gene primer amplification. Data came from immunoSEQ multiplex PCR; TCRdb stores just in-frame clones and leaves some out. V, J and clone size are taken as reported in that table, and D and trimming were inferred from the DNA itself. The sample carries roughly 260,000 clones, 75% to 95% recorded once. The specimen was peripheral blood. The source of this sequence is a person under 35 with COVID-19, enrolled during active disease.

The CDR3 sequence is CGSGRGSSYNEQFF. The CDR3 DNA reads TGTGGCTCAGGACGCGGGAGCTCCTACAATGAGCAGTTCTTC. The chain combines TRBV11-1 with TRBJ2-1; 7 bases fit TRBD2. Germline V lookup: CDR1 SGHAT, CDR2 FQDESV (reference sequence). CDR3 size: 14 residues.